This is a list of T cell receptor beta chains from one sample in a study of cytomegalovirus exposure and HLA in healthy donors. The data were produced by immunoSEQ multiplex PCR, yet TCRdb's version contains in-frame clones alone and is incomplete. The table records roughly 230,000 clones, around nine tenths of them present only once. Source material: PBMCs. All receptors come from a girl aged 2-10 years in good health and CMV-seronegative. The CDR3 runs from the conserved cysteine through the conserved F or W. The order of the fields is D gene, J gene, clone size, V gene, CDR3 protein, CDR3 DNA. The D gene is left open where the match is weak. The listing skips clone size in some rows; elsewhere it reads once, few, many or a size class.

d_call: .
j_call: TRBJ1-6
clone_size: .
v_call: TRBV5-4
cdr3_aa: CASSLAGVDNSPLHF
cdr3_nt: TGTGCCAGCAGCTTGGCAGGGGTTGATAATTCACCCCTCCACTTT

d_call: TRBD1
j_call: TRBJ1-5
clone_size: .
v_call: TRBV30
cdr3_aa: CAWGQGLLNQPQHF
cdr3_nt: TGTGCCTGGGGACAGGGATTACTCAATCAGCCCCAGCATTTT

d_call: .
j_call: TRBJ2-1
clone_size: .
v_call: TRBV6-5
cdr3_aa: CASSTANEQFF
cdr3_nt: TGTGCCAGCAGCACAGCTAATGAGCAGTTCTTC

d_call: .
j_call: TRBJ1-1
clone_size: .
v_call: TRBV10-1
cdr3_aa: CASSESYDSTEAFF
cdr3_nt: TGCGCCAGCAGTGAGTCTTATGACAGTACTGAAGCTTTCTTT

d_call: TRBD2
j_call: TRBJ2-7
clone_size: .
v_call: TRBV10-2
cdr3_aa: CASKSLAGAYEQYF
cdr3_nt: TGCGCCAGCAAATCACTAGCGGGAGCCTACGAGCAGTACTTC

d_call: TRBD1
j_call: TRBJ2-7
clone_size: .
v_call: TRBV4-1
cdr3_aa: CASSRFQGAQYEQYF
cdr3_nt: TGCGCCAGCAGCCGATTCCAGGGGGCGCAGTACGAGCAGTACTTC

d_call: TRBD2
j_call: TRBJ2-1
clone_size: .
v_call: TRBV5-4
cdr3_aa: CASSPKTSSGGNEQFF
cdr3_nt: TGTGCCAGCAGCCCCAAAACTTCTAGCGGGGGAAATGAGCAGTTCTTC

d_call: .
j_call: TRBJ1-1
clone_size: .
v_call: TRBV21-1
cdr3_aa: CASSPRNTEAFF
cdr3_nt: TGTGCCAGCAGCCCCAGGAACACTGAAGCTTTCTTT

d_call: .
j_call: TRBJ2-3
clone_size: .
v_call: TRBV10-1
cdr3_aa: CASSGTVPSNTQYF
cdr3_nt: TGCGCCAGCAGTGGGACAGTTCCTTCCAATACGCAGTATTTT

d_call: TRBD2
j_call: TRBJ2-3
clone_size: .
v_call: TRBV9
cdr3_aa: CASSVGLAGVSSTDTQYF
cdr3_nt: TGTGCCAGCAGCGTCGGACTAGCGGGGGTCTCTAGCACAGATACGCAGTATTTT

d_call: TRBD2
j_call: TRBJ2-7
clone_size: .
v_call: TRBV27
cdr3_aa: CASSTLAAINPSYSLFFYEQYF
cdr3_nt: TGTGCCAGCAGCACCCTAGCGGCAATTAACCCCTCCTATAGTCTTTTTTTCTACGAGCAGTACTTC

d_call: TRBD2
j_call: TRBJ2-3
clone_size: .
v_call: TRBV27
cdr3_aa: CASSGGGSTDTQYF
cdr3_nt: TGTGCCAGTTCGGGGGGGGGAAGCACAGATACGCAGTATTTT

d_call: .
j_call: TRBJ2-6
clone_size: .
v_call: TRBV10-2
cdr3_aa: CASSGGGPSGANVLTF
cdr3_nt: TGCGCCAGCAGTGGGGGAGGACCCTCTGGGGCCAACGTCCTGACTTTC

d_call: .
j_call: TRBJ2-7
clone_size: .
v_call: TRBV28
cdr3_aa: CASSLQGSYEQYF
cdr3_nt: TGTGCCAGCAGTTTACAGGGCTCCTACGAGCAGTACTTC

d_call: .
j_call: TRBJ1-2
clone_size: .
v_call: TRBV9
cdr3_aa: CASLDLRGLGYTF
cdr3_nt: TGTGCCAGCCTCGATTTAAGGGGCCTTGGCTACACCTTC

d_call: .
j_call: TRBJ1-1
clone_size: .
v_call: TRBV13
cdr3_aa: CASSLGRAGTEAFF
cdr3_nt: TGTGCCAGCAGCTTAGGCAGGGCGGGGACTGAAGCTTTCTTT

d_call: .
j_call: TRBJ2-3
clone_size: .
v_call: TRBV21-1
cdr3_aa: CASSYRAGRGFYTDTQYF
cdr3_nt: TGTGCCAGCAGTTACCGGGCGGGGCGGGGGTTTTACACAGATACGCAGTATTTT

d_call: TRBD2
j_call: TRBJ2-5
clone_size: .
v_call: TRBV6-5
cdr3_aa: CASRPLAAQPTQYF
cdr3_nt: TGTGCCAGCAGGCCTCTAGCGGCCCAGCCGACCCAGTACTTC

d_call: TRBD1
j_call: TRBJ1-3
clone_size: .
v_call: TRBV6-5
cdr3_aa: CASSYFGTGSGNTIYF
cdr3_nt: TGTGCCAGCAGTTACTTTGGGACAGGCTCTGGAAACACCATATATTTT

d_call: .
j_call: TRBJ2-7
clone_size: once
v_call: TRBV5-1
cdr3_aa: CASSLPGNEQYF
cdr3_nt: TGCGCCAGCAGCTTGCCGGGTAACGAGCAGTACTTC

d_call: .
j_call: TRBJ1-4
clone_size: .
v_call: TRBV28
cdr3_aa: CASNGGQFQSEKLFF
cdr3_nt: TGTGCCAGCAACGGCGGGCAATTCCAGAGTGAAAAACTGTTTTTT

d_call: TRBD1
j_call: TRBJ2-1
clone_size: once
v_call: TRBV27
cdr3_aa: CASRTGGAYNEQFF
cdr3_nt: TGTGCCAGCCGGACAGGGGGCGCCTACAATGAGCAGTTCTTC

d_call: TRBD2
j_call: TRBJ2-7
clone_size: .
v_call: TRBV27
cdr3_aa: CASRLAGGPWVVYEQYF
cdr3_nt: TGTGCCAGCAGACTAGCGGGAGGCCCCTGGGTAGTCTACGAGCAGTACTTC

d_call: TRBD1
j_call: TRBJ1-6
clone_size: .
v_call: TRBV5-1
cdr3_aa: CASSLGQGGSPLHF
cdr3_nt: TGCGCCAGCAGCTTAGGACAGGGGGGATCACCCCTCCACTTT

d_call: TRBD2
j_call: TRBJ2-1
clone_size: .
v_call: TRBV9
cdr3_aa: CASSSGGAAEQFF
cdr3_nt: TGTGCCAGCAGTAGCGGGGGGGCCGCTGAGCAGTTCTTC

d_call: .
j_call: TRBJ2-3
clone_size: .
v_call: TRBV5-1
cdr3_aa: CASSLAGLESTDTQYF
cdr3_nt: TGCGCCAGCAGCTTAGCGGGTCTGGAAAGCACAGATACGCAGTATTTT

d_call: TRBD2
j_call: TRBJ2-5
clone_size: once
v_call: TRBV27
cdr3_aa: CASSLAGGLQETQYF
cdr3_nt: TGTGCCAGCAGTTTAGCGGGGGGGCTCCAAGAGACCCAGTACTTC

d_call: TRBD1
j_call: TRBJ2-1
clone_size: .
v_call: TRBV7-9
cdr3_aa: CALKDRAGNEQFF
cdr3_nt: TGTGCCCTCAAGGACAGGGCAGGCAATGAGCAGTTCTTC

d_call: .
j_call: TRBJ1-4
clone_size: .
v_call: TRBV9
cdr3_aa: CASSASPVVQGTEKLFF
cdr3_nt: TGTGCCAGCAGCGCGAGCCCAGTAGTACAGGGCACTGAAAAACTGTTTTTT

d_call: TRBD2
j_call: TRBJ2-7
clone_size: .
v_call: TRBV14
cdr3_aa: CASSRTGGSYEQYF
cdr3_nt: TGTGCCAGCAGCCGAACGGGGGGGTCCTACGAGCAGTACTTC

d_call: TRBD1
j_call: TRBJ2-1
clone_size: few
v_call: TRBV4-1
cdr3_aa: CASSPVLEGQGANEQFF
cdr3_nt: TGCGCCAGCAGCCCCGTCTTAGAGGGACAGGGGGCCAATGAGCAGTTCTTC

d_call: .
j_call: TRBJ1-5
clone_size: .
v_call: TRBV19
cdr3_aa: CASSIRITQPQHF
cdr3_nt: TGTGCCAGTAGTATCAGGATAACTCAGCCCCAGCATTTT

d_call: TRBD2
j_call: TRBJ2-2
clone_size: .
v_call: TRBV19
cdr3_aa: CASSISLADGELFF
cdr3_nt: TGTGCCAGTAGTATTAGCCTAGCGGACGGGGAGCTGTTTTTT

d_call: .
j_call: TRBJ2-7
clone_size: .
v_call: TRBV2
cdr3_aa: CASSEGGGTYEQYF
cdr3_nt: TGTGCCAGCAGTGAGGGAGGGGGGACCTACGAGCAGTACTTC

d_call: TRBD2
j_call: TRBJ2-5
clone_size: .
v_call: TRBV7-9
cdr3_aa: CASSASGTSGEYF
cdr3_nt: TGTGCCAGCAGCGCCTCAGGGACTAGCGGGGAGTACTTC

d_call: TRBD2
j_call: TRBJ2-2
clone_size: .
v_call: TRBV19
cdr3_aa: CASSIQGLAGGPAGELFF
cdr3_nt: TGTGCCAGTAGTATCCAGGGGCTAGCGGGGGGGCCAGCCGGGGAGCTGTTTTTT

d_call: .
j_call: TRBJ1-1
clone_size: .
v_call: TRBV19
cdr3_aa: CASSLITGNTEAFF
cdr3_nt: TGTGCCAGTAGTTTGATCACCGGGAACACTGAAGCTTTCTTT

d_call: TRBD1
j_call: TRBJ2-3
clone_size: .
v_call: TRBV19
cdr3_aa: CASSIEDRLTDTQYF
cdr3_nt: TGTGCCAGTAGTATAGAGGACAGGCTCACAGATACGCAGTATTTT

d_call: .
j_call: TRBJ2-1
clone_size: .
v_call: TRBV29-1
cdr3_aa: CSVASSSYNEQFF
cdr3_nt: TGCAGCGTTGCTAGCTCCTCCTACAATGAGCAGTTCTTC

d_call: TRBD1
j_call: TRBJ2-3
clone_size: .
v_call: TRBV9
cdr3_aa: CASSVEDRGFFSTDTQYF
cdr3_nt: TGTGCCAGCAGCGTAGAGGACAGGGGGTTTTTCAGCACAGATACGCAGTATTTT

d_call: .
j_call: TRBJ2-6
clone_size: .
v_call: TRBV29-1
cdr3_aa: CSVGSSGANVLTF
cdr3_nt: TGCAGCGTCGGGTCCTCTGGGGCCAACGTCCTGACTTTC

d_call: TRBD1
j_call: TRBJ2-1
clone_size: .
v_call: TRBV6-6
cdr3_aa: CASIPDRGSYNEQFF
cdr3_nt: TGTGCCAGCATTCCAGACAGGGGGTCCTACAATGAGCAGTTCTTC